The rows below give T cell receptor beta chains drawn from one sample of a study of T cell repertoires in cytomegalovirus infection. Their antigen targets remain unknown. TCRdb called the reads again in MiXCR, with one record for every CDR3 protein. Among under 350,000 distinct CDR3 sequences listed, 20% to 25% were seen once. Sequenced material: cultured PBMCs, taken from culture after CMV antigen stimulation. Receptors were obtained from a human donor in good health (CMV status not recorded). Some clones in this sample may be carry-over from other donors' samples. CDR3s include the opening cysteine and the closing phenylalanine or tryptophan. D genes are given only for firm matches. Part of the rows lack a size; the others show once, few, many or a class for expanded clones.

>.|TRBV11-2|TRBJ2-5|.
CASSTRTAQETQYF
TGTGCCAGCAGCACCCGGACGGCGCAAGAGACCCAGTACTTC
>few|TRBV9|TRBJ2-2|.
CASRAAGANTGELFF
TGTGCCAGCAGGGCCGCAGGGGCGAACACCGGGGAGCTGTTTTTT
>.|TRBV10-3|TRBJ2-3|.
CAISGGGGTDTQYF
TGTGCCATCAGTGGTGGTGGAGGGACAGATACGCAGTATTTT
>many|TRBV11-2|TRBJ2-2|.
CASSLAPGAATGELFF
TGTGCCAGCAGCTTAGCCCCCGGGGCGGCCACCGGGGAGCTGTTTTTT
>few|TRBV29-1|TRBJ2-4|TRBD2
CSVVLAGNFENIQYF
TGCAGCGTTGTGCTAGCGGGAAATTTTGAAAACATTCAGTACTTC
>.|TRBV27|TRBJ1-4|.
CASSLSEQGGEKLFF
TGTGCCAGCAGTTTATCGGAACAGGGAGGCGAAAAACTGTTTTTT
>.|TRBV6-2/TRBV6-3|TRBJ1-2|TRBD1
CASIRGRDYGYTF
TGTGCCAGCATCAGGGGGCGCGACTATGGCTACACCTTC
>few|TRBV19|TRBJ1-5|.
CASSTDGFNQPQHF
TGTGCCAGTAGTACCGACGGATTCAATCAGCCCCAGCATTTT
>.|TRBV7-9|TRBJ1-4|TRBD1
CASSRDSDEKLFF
TGTGCCAGCAGCCGGGACAGTGATGAAAAACTGTTTTTT
>.|TRBV20-1|TRBJ1-5|TRBD1
CSARDPDRDRGSNQPQHF
TGCAGTGCTAGAGACCCAGACAGGGATCGTGGAAGCAATCAGCCCCAGCATTTT
>many|TRBV7-2|TRBJ1-6|.
CASSLALDRVDSPLHF
TGTGCCAGCAGCTTAGCATTGGACAGAGTAGATTCACCCCTCCACTTT
>many|TRBV7-6|TRBJ1-3|.
CASSLAVGSSGNTIYF
TGTGCCAGCAGCTTAGCGGTAGGATCCTCTGGAAACACCATATATTTT
>few|TRBV7-2|TRBJ2-1|TRBD2
CASSPAGTSVYNEQFF
TGTGCCAGCAGCCCAGCCGGGACTAGCGTTTACAATGAGCAGTTCTTC
>.|TRBV4-3|TRBJ2-3|TRBD2
CASSQVWQASGSDTQYF
TGCGCCAGCAGCCAAGTTTGGCAGGCTAGCGGGAGTGATACGCAGTATTTT
>many|TRBV7-2|TRBJ2-7|.
CASSLNGIYEQYF
TGTGCCAGCAGCTTGAACGGGATTTACGAGCAGTACTTC
>.|TRBV19|TRBJ2-3|.
CASSSLADTQYF
TGTGCCAGTAGTTCGTTAGCGGATACGCAGTATTTT
>many|TRBV27|TRBJ2-5|.
CASSSVSAGRETQYF
TGTGCCAGCAGTTCCGTGAGTGCGGGAAGGGAGACCCAGTACTTC
>.|TRBV19|TRBJ2-2|.
CASSKDPNTGELFF
TGTGCCAGTAGTAAGGACCCAAACACCGGGGAGCTGTTTTTT
>many|TRBV7-2|TRBJ2-3|TRBD2
CASSSILGREAVDTQYF
TGTGCCAGCAGCTCGATCTTGGGGCGGGAGGCGGTCGATACGCAGTATTTT
>.|TRBV5-4|TRBJ2-3|TRBD2
CASSLRAGEGDTQYF
TGTGCCAGCAGCTTGAGAGCGGGAGAGGGGGATACGCAGTATTTT
>few|TRBV12-3/TRBV12-4|TRBJ1-4|TRBD1
CACRQGGVEKLFF
TGTGCCTGCAGACAGGGTGGTGTCGAAAAACTGTTTTTT
>many|TRBV7-3|TRBJ2-1|.
CASSFLPDSYNEQFF
TGTGCCAGCAGCTTCCTGCCTGACTCCTACAATGAGCAGTTCTTC
>many|TRBV2|TRBJ2-1|.
CASSDGNTLGQFF
TGTGCCAGCAGTGACGGTAACACTCTCGGGCAGTTCTTC
>.|TRBV10-3|TRBJ2-1|TRBD2
CAISGSGRASYNEQFF
TGTGCCATCAGTGGAAGCGGGAGGGCCTCCTACAATGAGCAGTTCTTC
>few|TRBV20-1|TRBJ2-7|TRBD2
CSARGLAGNEQYF
TGCAGTGCTAGGGGACTAGCGGGCAACGAGCAGTACTTC
>many|TRBV7-3|TRBJ2-7|TRBD1
CASSLTRDRGAYEQYF
TGTGCCAGCAGCTTAACAAGGGACAGGGGAGCCTACGAGCAGTACTTC
>many|TRBV11-1|TRBJ2-5|TRBD1
CASSLEGQGHQETQYF
TGTGCCAGCAGCTTAGAGGGACAGGGGCACCAAGAGACCCAGTACTTC
>few|TRBV4-3|TRBJ2-7|.
CASSQQTASYEQYF
TGCGCCAGCAGCCAACAGACAGCGTCCTACGAGCAGTACTTC
>.|TRBV29-1|TRBJ1-4|.
CSVLPGDDNEKLFF
TGCAGCGTACTACCAGGGGACGATAATGAAAAACTGTTTTTT
>.|TRBV12-3/TRBV12-4|TRBJ1-4|.
CASRPQGRPEKLFF
TGTGCCAGCAGACCTCAGGGGCGCCCTGAAAAACTGTTTTTT
>few|TRBV2|TRBJ1-2|TRBD1
CAGGTGRTNYGYTF
TGTGCCGGAGGGACAGGGCGAACCAACTATGGCTACACCTTC
>many|TRBV7-3|TRBJ2-1|.
CASSPRARSYNEQFF
TGTGCCAGCAGCCCCAGGGCCCGCTCCTACAATGAGCAGTTCTTC
>.|TRBV4-3|TRBJ2-1|TRBD2
CASSQVAAGALLSSYNEQFF
TGCGCCAGCAGCCAAGTTGCCGCGGGAGCCCTTCTTAGCTCCTACAATGAGCAGTTCTTC
>.|TRBV9|TRBJ2-5|TRBD1
CASSTSGQGSETQYF
TGTGCCAGCTCCACTTCGGGACAGGGCTCAGAGACCCAGTACTTC
>.|TRBV27|TRBJ2-4|TRBD2
CASSSPGLAENIQYF
TGTGCCAGCAGTTCGCCGGGACTAGCGGAAAACATTCAGTACTTC
>many|TRBV7-9|TRBJ1-1|.
CASRIRNTEAFF
TGTGCCAGCAGGATAAGGAACACTGAAGCTTTCTTT
>few|TRBV10-3|TRBJ2-3|.
CAISESTRPSGTDTQYF
TGTGCCATCAGTGAGTCGACCCGACCAAGCGGCACAGATACGCAGTATTTT
>.|TRBV10-3|TRBJ2-7|TRBD2
CAITPGLADEQYF
TGTGCCATCACGCCGGGACTAGCGGACGAGCAGTACTTC
>.|TRBV24-1|TRBJ2-1|.
CATSGRWAGVNEQFF
TGTGCCACCAGTGGGAGGTGGGCAGGGGTTAATGAGCAGTTCTTC
>many|TRBV6-1|TRBJ2-1|.
CASSEAGGSYNEQFF
TGTGCCAGCAGTGAAGCAGGGGGCTCCTACAATGAGCAGTTCTTC
>.|TRBV19|TRBJ1-6|.
CASSPRAWNSPLHF
TGTGCCAGTAGCCCCAGGGCATGGAATTCACCCCTCCACTTT
>few|TRBV6-2/TRBV6-3|TRBJ2-1|.
CASSYYSANEQFF
TGTGCCAGCAGTTACTATAGCGCCAATGAGCAGTTCTTC
>many|TRBV2|TRBJ2-5|TRBD2
CASSEGLAGGPETQYF
TGTGCCAGCAGCGAGGGACTAGCGGGAGGGCCGGAGACCCAGTACTTC
>many|TRBV7-8|TRBJ1-1|.
CASSFRASNTEAFF
TGTGCCAGCAGCTTTAGGGCGTCGAACACTGAAGCTTTCTTT
>few|TRBV11-2|TRBJ1-1|.
CASSPRDFGVTEAFF
TGTGCCAGCAGCCCAAGGGACTTCGGGGTCACTGAAGCTTTCTTT
>.|TRBV28|TRBJ2-2|TRBD1
CASSDRDAGELFF
TGTGCCAGCAGTGACAGGGATGCCGGGGAGCTGTTTTTT